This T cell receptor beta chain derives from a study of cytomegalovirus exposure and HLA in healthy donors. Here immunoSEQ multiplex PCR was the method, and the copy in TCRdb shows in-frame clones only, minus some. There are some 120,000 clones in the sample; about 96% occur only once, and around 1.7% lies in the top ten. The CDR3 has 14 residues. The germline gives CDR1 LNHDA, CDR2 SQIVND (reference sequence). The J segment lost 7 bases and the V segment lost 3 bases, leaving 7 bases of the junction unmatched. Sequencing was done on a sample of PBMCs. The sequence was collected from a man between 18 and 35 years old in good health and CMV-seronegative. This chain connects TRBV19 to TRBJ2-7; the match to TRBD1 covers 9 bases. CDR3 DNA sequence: TGTGCCAGTAGTATCCGCGGACAGGGGAAGGAGCAGTACTTC. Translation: CASSIRGQGKEQYF.